The rows below give T cell receptor beta chains drawn from one sample of a study of shared clonotypes between healthy human individuals. TCRdb's copy holds only in-frame clones and misses some; the assay was immunoSEQ multiplex PCR. The data contain some 1.1 million clones, 70% to 80% of them singletons. Sequenced material: memory CD4+ T cells from PBMCs. The receptors here all came from a man between 18 and 29 years old in good health. Some clones in this sample may be carry-over from other donors' samples. The CDR3 runs from the conserved cysteine through the conserved F or W. The D gene is left open where the match is weak. Where a row states a size, it is once, few, many or the class of an expanded clone; other rows omit it.

few | NA | TRBJ2-5 | TRBV5-8 | CASSLGDASQETQYF | TGTGCCAGCAGCTTAGGGGACGCCAGCCAAGAGACCCAGTACTTC
once | TRBD1 | TRBJ2-1 | TRBV5-6 | CASSASGTGNYNEQFF | TGTGCCAGCAGCGCCTCCGGGACAGGGAACTACAATGAGCAGTTCTTC
once | TRBD1 | TRBJ1-5 | TRBV15 | CATSRGTGLGQPQHF | TGTGCCACCAGCAGGGGGACAGGGCTGGGGCAGCCCCAGCATTTT
NA | TRBD1 | TRBJ1-2 | TRBV5-1 | CASSLEAQGALYGYTF | TGCGCCAGCAGCTTGGAAGCTCAGGGGGCTCTCTATGGCTACACCTTC
few | NA | TRBJ1-2 | TRBV18 | CASSLQATNYGYTF | TGTGCCAGCTCACTACAGGCTACAAACTATGGCTACACCTTC
NA | NA | TRBJ2-7 | TRBV4-2 | CASSQDGSTIYEQYF | TGTGCCAGCAGCCAAGATGGGAGCACGATCTACGAGCAGTACTTC
NA | TRBD1 | TRBJ1-2 | TRBV18 | CASSPLGQPSGGYTF | TGTGCCAGCTCACCCCTGGGACAGCCCTCGGGGGGCTACACCTTC
NA | TRBD1 | TRBJ2-7 | TRBV29-1 | CSVGDRGHYEQYF | TGCAGCGTTGGCGACAGGGGGCACTACGAGCAGTACTTC
NA | TRBD2 | TRBJ2-7 | TRBV27 | CASSLVRVGTSAYEQYF | TGTGCCAGCAGTTTAGTCAGGGTCGGGACTAGCGCTTACGAGCAGTACTTC
NA | NA | TRBJ1-2 | TRBV10-3 | CAISGSLLTEFNYGYTF | TGTGCCATCAGTGGATCACTGTTGACAGAATTTAACTATGGCTACACCTTC
NA | TRBD2 | TRBJ2-5 | TRBV7-2 | CASSLGAGGLETQYF | TGTGCCAGCAGCTTAGGAGCGGGAGGGTTAGAGACCCAGTACTTC
NA | NA | TRBJ1-1 | TRBV5-1 | CASSSTKNTEAFF | TGCGCCAGCAGCTCTACAAAGAACACTGAAGCTTTCTTT
NA | TRBD2 | TRBJ2-7 | TRBV7-3 | CASSLIGGGISYEQYF | TGTGCCAGCAGCTTAATTGGCGGGGGGATTTCCTACGAGCAGTACTTC